This is a list of T cell receptor beta chains from one sample in a study of blood T cell repertoires in COVID-19. Only in-frame clones appear in the TCRdb table, and some are missing; sequencing was by immunoSEQ multiplex PCR. The table records 140,000 or so clones, roughly 84% of them present only once. The source material was peripheral blood. The source of these receptors is a human donor in a cohort sampled during active COVID-19. The CDR3 runs from the conserved cysteine through the conserved F or W. Fields, in order: J gene, V gene, clone size, D gene, CDR3 DNA, CDR3 protein. The D gene is left open where the match is weak. Size is omitted from some rows. Given values are once, few, many or a class for expanded clones.

J gene: TRBJ2-7
V gene: TRBV5-1
clone size: -
D gene: -
CDR3 DNA: TGCGCCAGCAGCTTTGACCGGGGGTCCTACGAGCAGTACTTC
CDR3 protein: CASSFDRGSYEQYF

J gene: TRBJ2-7
V gene: TRBV5-4
clone size: few
D gene: -
CDR3 DNA: TGTGCCAGCAGCGCGGACAGTCCGGGCGAGCAGTACTTC
CDR3 protein: CASSADSPGEQYF

J gene: TRBJ2-1
V gene: TRBV24-1
clone size: -
D gene: TRBD2
CDR3 DNA: TGTGCCACCAGTGATCCCGGACTAGGGCATGAGCAGTTCTTC
CDR3 protein: CATSDPGLGHEQFF

J gene: TRBJ1-1
V gene: TRBV11-2
clone size: -
D gene: TRBD1
CDR3 DNA: TGTGCCAGCAGCCCCAAGGGGGCGGCTTTCTTT
CDR3 protein: CASSPKGAAFF

J gene: TRBJ1-1
V gene: TRBV6-5
clone size: -
D gene: -
CDR3 DNA: TGTGCCAGCAGAGACCCCCGGGGGGGAAACACTGAAGCTTTCTTT
CDR3 protein: CASRDPRGGNTEAFF

J gene: TRBJ1-2
V gene: TRBV10-3
clone size: -
D gene: -
CDR3 DNA: TGTGCCATCACCTCCAGTAACTATGGCTACACCTTC
CDR3 protein: CAITSSNYGYTF

J gene: TRBJ2-1
V gene: TRBV27
clone size: -
D gene: TRBD1
CDR3 DNA: TGTGCCAGCAGCCGGCGGACAGGGATCTACAATGAGCAGTTCTTC
CDR3 protein: CASSRRTGIYNEQFF

J gene: TRBJ1-2
V gene: TRBV25-1
clone size: -
D gene: -
CDR3 DNA: TGTGCCAGCAGTGAATCGGGTTTCCTCTATGGCTACACCTTC
CDR3 protein: CASSESGFLYGYTF

J gene: TRBJ1-2
V gene: TRBV4-2
clone size: -
D gene: TRBD1
CDR3 DNA: TGTGCCAGCAGCCAAGAGGACAGGACATATGGCTACACCTTC
CDR3 protein: CASSQEDRTYGYTF

J gene: TRBJ1-4
V gene: TRBV7-8
clone size: -
D gene: -
CDR3 DNA: TGTGCCAGCAGCGCCCTGATGGTTCTCGGAAAACTGTTTTTT
CDR3 protein: CASSALMVLGKLFF

J gene: TRBJ1-1
V gene: TRBV6-4
clone size: -
D gene: -
CDR3 DNA: TGTGCCAGCAGTGAACTGGCAAAGCGGCTCCACAAGGGAATGAACACTGAAGCTTTCTTT
CDR3 protein: CASSELAKRLHKGMNTEAFF

J gene: TRBJ1-6
V gene: TRBV9
clone size: -
D gene: -
CDR3 DNA: TGTGCCAGCAGCGAGGGCGGGCAATCACCCCTCCACTTT
CDR3 protein: CASSEGGQSPLHF

J gene: TRBJ2-1
V gene: TRBV11-2
clone size: -
D gene: TRBD1
CDR3 DNA: TGTGCCAGCAGCTTAGGAGGACAGGGGGGATTCAGTGAGCAGTTCTTC
CDR3 protein: CASSLGGQGGFSEQFF

J gene: TRBJ1-5
V gene: TRBV28
clone size: -
D gene: TRBD1
CDR3 DNA: TGTGCCAGCAGCCGGGGGACAGGAGTAAATCAGCCCCAGCATTTT
CDR3 protein: CASSRGTGVNQPQHF